These 21 T cell receptor beta chains originate from one sample sequenced in a study of T cells in Graves' hyperthyroidism and ophthalmopathy. Amplification of TCR beta CDR3 regions used RNA as the template. TCR CDR3 regions were first amplified by RT-PCR with HTBI primers. TCRdb reanalysed the multiplex PCR reads using MiXCR and keeps one entry per CDR3 protein. Here the sample spans 500,000 to 650,000 distinct CDR3 sequences, less than 15% being singletons. What was sequenced was blood. The receptors shown here come from a woman aged 40 to 55 with Graves' hyperthyroidism.

This clonotype showed up just a few times. The rearrangement links TRBV27 to TRBJ2-7; D is possibly TRBD1 or TRBD2 (6 bases each). Germline CDR1 MNHEY, CDR2 SMNVEV (reference sequence). The length of the CDR3 is 14 residues. Between the trimmed V and J ends, which lost 2 bases and 7 bases, there was a span of 15 bases. The CDR3 DNA sequence: TGTGCCAGCAGTTTAATTAGCGGTACAGGGGAGCAGTACTTC. It codes for CASSLISGTGEQYF.

A remark on this clonotype: A much more abundant neighbour one base away suggests this may be a read error. The chain combines TRBV6-2 or TRBV6-3 with TRBJ2-1; 12 bases map to TRBD2. The CDR3 extends over 16 amino acids. Looked up from germline, CDR1 is MNHEY and CDR2 is SVGEGT. CDR3 sequence reads: CASSASGTSGYNEQSF. The CDR3 coding sequence is TGTGCCAGCAGTGCCTCCGGGACTAGCGGGTACAATGAGCAGTCCTTC.

Ten or more counts support this clonotype. The rearrangement uses TRBV27 and TRBJ1-4, with D perhaps matching TRBD1 (6 bases). This CDR3 is built from 14 residues. The V end was cut by 3 bases, the J end by 8 bases, with 13 bases between. Per the germline V gene, CDR1 is MNHEY and CDR2 is SMNVEV (reference sequence). The CDR3 DNA follows: TGTGCCAGCAGTTTTTGGGGGCCTGGCGAAAAACTGTTTTTT. Amino acids: CASSFWGPGEKLFF. The whole variable domain, remainder taken from reference TRBV27 and TRBJ1-4, is EAQVTQNPRYLITVTGKKLTVTCSQNMNHEYMSWYRQDPGLGLRQIYYSMNVEVTDKGDVPEGYKVSRKEKRNFPLILESPSPNQTSLYFCASSFWGPGEKLFFGSGTQLSVL.

At least ten counts were recorded for this clonotype. The chain combines TRBV28 with TRBJ2-7; D uncertain. Trimming stripped 5 bases from V and 4 bases from J, with 21 bases between. The CDR3 runs 16 residues. Germline-derived CDR1 and CDR2 are MDHEN and SYDVKM. The CDR3 sequence is CASSPYNAAEKYEQYF. CDR3 nucleotides: TGTGCCAGCAGTCCCTACAACGCGGCAGAAAAGTACGAGCAGTACTTC. The entire variable domain, with the rest obtained from reference TRBV28 and TRBJ2-7, is as follows: DVKVTQSSRYLVKRTGEKVFLECVQDMDHENMFWYRQDPGLGLRLIYFSYDVKMKEKGDIPEGYSVSREKKERFSLILESASTNQTSMYLCASSPYNAAEKYEQYFGPGTRLTVT.

The chain couples TRBV5-1 to TRBJ1-3; D possibly corresponds to TRBD1 (6 bases). From germline, CDR1 is SGHRS and CDR2 YFSETQ. The V and J ends lost 4 bases and 1 base respectively, with 21 bases between them. This CDR3 contains 18 residues. The CDR3 protein is CASSPGGGQNLSGNTIYF. CDR3 coding DNA: TGCGCCAGCAGCCCGGGGGGCGGACAGAACCTTTCTGGAAACACCATATATTTT.

This clonotype was seen more than once but under ten times. V gene TRBV7-3 combines with J gene TRBJ2-5; TRBD2 agrees at 7 bases. V shed 0 bases, J shed 5 bases, and the junction held 6 bases outside the gene matches. Germline V lookup: CDR1 SGHTA, CDR2 FQGTGA. The CDR3 runs 15 residues. The CDR3 loop reads CASSLTTGGGETQYF. The DNA of the CDR3 is TGTGCCAGCAGCTTAACGACGGGGGGTGGGGAGACCCAGTACTTC.

V is TRBV11-2 and J is TRBJ2-7; a possible D gene is TRBD2 (7 bases). This CDR3 is built from 15 residues. V was cut by 5 bases and J by 0 bases, with 14 bases left in between. Germline V lookup: CDR1 SGHAT, CDR2 FQNNGV. In nucleotides, the CDR3 is TGTGCCAGCAGCCCGGGACTACAGGGCTCCTACGAGCAGTACTTC. Translated: CASSPGLQGSYEQYF.

This clonotype was detected ten times or more. The chain employs TRBV5-1 and TRBJ2-7, with 8 bases fitting TRBD1. Germline V gene data show CDR1 as SGHRS and CDR2 as YFSETQ. Losses at the gene ends were 5 bases for V and 0 bases for J; bases not matched to a gene: 7. The CDR3 extends over 15 amino acids. In DNA, the CDR3 is TGCGCCAGCAGGGAGGGGACAGGTCCCTCCTACGAGCAGTACTTC. It yields the protein CASREGTGPSYEQYF.

This clonotype was detected many times. The rearrangement joins TRBV12-3 or TRBV12-4 to TRBJ2-1; TRBD1 matches 10 bases. V lost 7 bases and J lost 3; bases outside the gene matches: 6. This CDR3 region has 15 residues. CDR3: CASNTGTGDYNEQFF. Written as DNA, the CDR3 is TGTGCCAGCAATACGGGGACAGGGGACTACAATGAGCAGTTCTTC.

This clonotype showed up many times. The gene calls are TRBV20-1 and TRBJ2-4; 16 bases are a match to TRBD2. Germline V lookup: CDR1 DFQATT, CDR2 SNEGSKA (reference sequence). The length of the CDR3 is 16 residues. V lost 1 base to trimming and J lost 4 bases; unmatched junction nucleotides: 1. The CDR3, as DNA: TGCAGTGCTAGAGCGGGACTAGCGGGAGGGAAAAACATTCAGTACTTC. Translating gives CSARAGLAGGKNIQYF.

This clonotype was observed at least ten times. The J gene is TRBJ1-5, the V gene TRBV6-2 or TRBV6-3; D is ambiguous. The CDR3 has 19 residues. CDR1 is MNHEY and CDR2 is SVGEGT in the germline V gene. Trimming pared 0 bases from V and 0 bases from J, leaving 18 bases between. The CDR3 region has the DNA TGTGCCAGCAGTTACTCCGAGGAGGGAGTGAGGCGTAGCAATCAGCCCCAGCATTTT. Encoded protein: CASSYSEEGVRRSNQPQHF.

This clonotype was seen repeatedly, ten times or more. This chain connects TRBV30 to TRBJ1-5; unclear D gene. Trimming took 3 bases from V and 5 from J, leaving 8 bases between them. The CDR3 loop spans 12 amino acids. Per the germline V gene, CDR1 is GTSNPN and CDR2 is SVGIG (reference sequence). The CDR3 DNA reads TGTGCCTGGAGCTTGGTGGATCAGCCCCAGCATTTT. This encodes CAWSLVDQPQHF. Supplemented by reference TRBV30 and TRBJ1-5, the full variable domain reads SQTIHQWPATLVQPVGSPLSLECTVEGTSNPNLYWYRQAAGRGLQLLFYSVGIGQISSEVPQNLSASRPQDRQFILSSKKLLLSDSGFYLCAWSLVDQPQHFGDGTRLSIL.

Comments on this clonotype: A much larger clone is a single base away; this may be a read error. The chain combines TRBV30 with TRBJ1-2; no definite D call. This CDR3 has 13 amino acids. V gave up 2 bases and J gave up 2 bases, with 9 bases separating them. Germline-derived CDR1 and CDR2 are GTSNPN and SVGIG (reference sequence). The CDR3 sequence is CAWSQETNYGYTF. CDR3 bases: TGTGCCTGGAGTCAAGAGACAAACTATGGCTACACCTTC.

This clonotype was observed a few times. The rearrangement uses TRBV7-9 and TRBJ2-5; D gene uncertain. Germline V gene data show CDR1 as SEHNR and CDR2 as FQNEAQ (reference sequence). V was trimmed by 1 base and J by 1 base, leaving 7 bases between them. CDR3 size: 14 residues. For the CDR3, the DNA is TGTGCCAGCAGCTTAGACAGTATCCAAGAGACCCAGTACTTC. Amino acid sequence: CASSLDSIQETQYF.

This clonotype was observed at least ten times. This chain joins TRBV3-1 and TRBJ2-3, with 7 bases matching TRBD1. CDR3 length: 13 residues. Germline-derived CDR1 and CDR2 are LGHDT and YNNKEL (reference sequence). J gave up 6 bases and V 6 bases, and 6 bases lay outside the gene matches. CDR3 nucleotides: TGTGCCAGCAGGCCGACAGGGATGGATACGCAGTATTTT. Amino acid sequence: CASRPTGMDTQYF.

This clonotype was detected many times. The chain uses TRBV12-3 or TRBV12-4 and TRBJ1-1; TRBD1 matches 10 bases. This CDR3 contains 14 residues. The V gene end was trimmed by 6 bases and the J gene end by 8 bases; junction bases not matched to a gene: 9. This chain's CDR3 is CASSNPGTGAEAFF. The CDR3 DNA sequence: TGTGCCAGCAGCAACCCCGGGACAGGGGCAGAAGCTTTCTTT.

Of note for this clonotype: The conserved final phenylalanine or tryptophan is absent from the CDR3, which likely points to a read error. The chain combines TRBV5-4 with TRBJ2-3; 9 bases agree with TRBD1. V gave up 4 bases and J gave up 2 bases; unmatched junction bases: 8. The CDR3 covers 16 residues. Per germline, CDR1 SGHNT and CDR2 YYREEE (reference sequence). The DNA for the CDR3 is TGTGCCAGCAGCGCCACAGGGGGCAGGGACACAGATACGCAGTATTCT. Translation gives CASSATGGRDTDTQYS.

The sample holds many counts of this clonotype. The chain is built from TRBV7-9 and TRBJ2-1; D is ambiguous. The CDR3 is 16 residues long. Germline V gives CDR1 SEHNR, CDR2 FQNEAQ (reference sequence). Trimming removed 5 bases from V and 2 bases from J, with 16 bases in between. The CDR3 DNA sequence: TGTGCCAGCAGCCCCCCAGGTTCGGCAGCCTACAATGAGCAGTTCTTC. This sequence encodes CASSPPGSAAYNEQFF.

In its sample, this clonotype was seen many times. The chain is built from TRBV12-3 or TRBV12-4 and TRBJ2-1, with 7 bases aligning to TRBD2. After removal of 10 bases from V and 1 base from J, the junction contained 10 bases not matched to a gene. The CDR3 extends over 15 amino acids. The CDR3 sequence is CATGRTGGSYNEQFF. The CDR3 nucleotides are TGTGCCACCGGCCGGACGGGAGGATCCTACAATGAGCAGTTCTTC.

This clonotype has just a few counts. The gene calls are TRBV6-1 and TRBJ2-7, with a weak D call TRBD1 (6 bases). Germline values: CDR1 MNHNS, CDR2 SASEGT. CDR3 size: 13 residues. V was cut by 7 bases and J by 3 bases, with 13 bases left in between. The CDR3 sequence: CASKETGNYEQYF. CDR3 coding DNA: TGTGCCAGCAAAGAGACAGGAAACTACGAGCAGTACTTC.

This clonotype was detected ten times or more. This chain links TRBV5-1 with TRBJ2-3; the D gene is possibly TRBD2 (5 bases). Germline V gene sequence: CDR1 SGHRS, CDR2 YFSETQ. V was cut by 0 bases and J by 4 bases, with 9 bases left in between. This CDR3 region has 14 residues. The CDR3 bases are TGCGCCAGCAGCTTGGTTGTGGACTCAGATACGCAGTATTTT. Protein: CASSLVVDSDTQYF. Full variable domain (remainder filled in from reference TRBV5-1 and TRBJ2-3): KAGVTQTPRYLIKTRGQQVTLSCSPISGHRSVSWYQQTPGQGLQFLFEYFSETQRNKGNFPGRFSGRQFSNSRSEMNVSTLELGDSALYLCASSLVVDSDTQYFGPGTRLTVL.